This passage covers 4 T cell receptor beta chains from one sample sequenced in a study of response to subunit inactivated influenza vaccine. TCRdb passed the RT-PCR reads through MiXCR, listing each CDR3 protein once. The table has around 790,000 distinct CDR3 sequences, around 21% seen once; the top ten hold about 10%. Specimen: PBMCs from blood, collected roughly 5 days after vaccination. The receptors here all came from a man between 45 and 60 years old who received an inactivated influenza vaccine.

This clonotype occurred a few times. J is TRBJ2-3 and V is TRBV12-3 or TRBV12-4; D might be TRBD1 (5 bases). V was shortened by 6 bases and J by 1 base, with 11 bases between the two germline ends. This CDR3 region has 14 residues. In nucleotides, the CDR3 is TGTGCCAGCAGCCCTTGGGGCGGCACAGATACGCAGTATTTT. Encoded protein: CASSPWGGTDTQYF.

The J gene is TRBJ2-5, the V gene TRBV20-1; 9 bases agree with TRBD2. From germline, CDR1 is DFQATT and CDR2 SNEGSKA (reference sequence). V shed 1 base and J 5 bases; nucleotides not matched to a gene: 11. The CDR3 has 16 amino acids. The CDR3 is CSARGSRLAARETQYF. The CDR3 nucleotides read TGCAGTGCTAGAGGTTCCAGACTAGCGGCGAGGGAGACCCAGTACTTC.

The rearrangement links TRBV20-1 to TRBJ2-1; D possibly corresponds to TRBD1 (5 bases). This CDR3 has 12 residues. CDR1 is DFQATT and CDR2 is SNEGSKA in the germline V gene (reference sequence). V lost 6 bases to trimming and J lost 8 bases, with 14 bases between them. CDR3 coding DNA: TGCAGTGCCCCGATAGGGGTAGATGAGCAGTTCTTC. Translated: CSAPIGVDEQFF.

In DNA form, the CDR3 reads TGTGCCAGCAGGGACGTGGGTACCCAGTACTTC. Amino acids: CASRDVGTQYF. This chain uses TRBV7-2 with TRBJ2-5; no definite D call. Germline V gene lookup returns CDR1 SGHTA and CDR2 FQGNSA. CDR3 length: 11 residues. Trimming shortened V by 6 bases and J by 8 bases, and 10 bases separated the two germline ends.